This T cell receptor beta chain stems from a study of T cell responses to AZD1222 COVID-19 vaccine. The study's findings and limits: A reported finding is that nearly half of spike-specific TCRs target unmutated variant regions. Mostly white British, mostly female donors; authors suggested clonal diversity may be underestimated. Baseline testing showed seropositivity in only a handful of AZD1222 recipients.

Repertoires were generated with immunoSEQ multiplex PCR, while TCRdb's copy carries only in-frame clones and drops some. This sample carries about 180,000 clones, about 91% of them seen once, and the ten largest clones take around a tenth. Second-dose recipients at about 4 or about 12 weeks were treated as one pooled group. This clone was observed a few times. What it binds is not known. This TCR derives from an adult who received the AZD1222 COVID-19 vaccine. The source material was peripheral blood, sampled 28 days after the second AZD1222 dose.

The chain's CDR3 is CASLLGGDGNYGYTF. The DNA of the CDR3 is TGTGCCAGCCTCTTAGGCGGTGACGGGAACTATGGCTACACCTTC. The V call is TRBV5-5, the J call TRBJ1-2; the D is unclear. The V end was cut by 7 bases, the J end by 2 bases, with 18 bases between. The CDR3 contains 15 residues. Germline-derived CDR1 and CDR2 are SGHKS and YYEKEE (reference sequence).